This T cell receptor beta chain was observed in a study of blood T cell repertoires in COVID-19. Across the whole study: Samples taken during acute and convalescent COVID-19 were collected in the United States, Italy and Spain. Sources were T cells, B-cell-depleted T cells, or PBMCs; the material itself was cDNA or gDNA.

CDR1 is SGHAT and CDR2 is FQNNGV in the germline V gene. V trimming: 3 bases; J trimming: 7 bases; junction bases outside the gene matches: 6. This CDR3 spans 15 amino acids. In the study's own analysis: Nucleated cell number was recorded as an estimate derived from reference gene primer amplification. Assay used: immunoSEQ multiplex PCR; TCRdb lists only in-frame clones, some missing. V, J and clone size reflect that table, while D and trimming were determined from the DNA. The sample consists of roughly 150,000 clones, roughly 93% of them appearing once. Seattle-derived patients entered the study during active infection and were followed longitudinally.

What was sequenced was peripheral blood. The V call is TRBV11-2, the J call TRBJ1-6, with TRBD1 matching over 7 bases. This TCR was recovered from an older woman with COVID-19, enrolled during active disease. The CDR3 DNA reads as TGTGCCAGCAGCTTCGGGACAGTTATAAATTCACCCCTCCACTTT. Its protein product is CASSFGTVINSPLHF.